This TCR beta chain was retrieved from a study of breast tumors, draining lymph nodes, adjacent tissues. A single record per CDR3 protein comes from TCRdb applying MiXCR to the multiplex PCR reads. Altogether roughly 19,000 distinct CDR3 sequences are present, approximately 49% being singletons, with the ten largest covering 7.5% to 9.5%. CDR3 length: 15 amino acids. V trimming: 5 bases; J trimming: 5 bases; junction bases outside the gene matches: 9. CDR1 and CDR2 from the germline V gene are DFQATT and SNEGSKA (reference sequence). The rearrangement joins TRBV20-1 to TRBJ2-5; the match to TRBD2 covers 12 bases. Input material: breast tumor tissue. This sequence was found in a female donor with breast cancer. Some clones in this sample may be carry-over from other donors' samples. In nucleotides, the CDR3 is TGCAGTGCTCTGTTGACTAGCGGGAGCTGGGAGACCCAGTACTTC. This encodes CSALLTSGSWETQYF.